The 16 T cell receptor beta chains presented below share a single source sample, sequenced in a study of cytomegalovirus exposure and HLA in healthy donors. PCR used 60 Vbeta primers and 13 Jbeta primers. Here immunoSEQ multiplex PCR was the method, and the copy in TCRdb shows in-frame clones only, minus some. This table holds about 140,000 clones, 83% found once. Material: PBMCs. The receptors originated from a middle-aged man in good health and CMV-seronegative.

This rearrangement joins TRBV19 to TRBJ1-4, with D maybe TRBD1 (5 bases). CDR3 length: 12 residues. Germline CDR1 LNHDA, CDR2 SQIVND (reference sequence). V shed 5 bases and J shed 11 bases, with 12 bases lying between them. The CDR3 reads CASSPLGGKLFF. CDR3 DNA: TGTGCCAGTAGTCCCCTGGGGGGGAAACTGTTTTTT.

The rearrangement joins TRBV5-1 to TRBJ2-5, with D uncertain. Germline CDR1 reads SGHRS; CDR2 reads YFSETQ. Deletions cut 6 bases from V and 1 base from J, with 13 bases between. This CDR3 is built from 14 residues. The CDR3 region is CASIDAGCQETQYF. The DNA of the CDR3 is TGCGCCAGCATCGACGCCGGGTGCCAAGAGACCCAGTACTTC.

This chain links TRBV4-3 with TRBJ1-5, with D maybe TRBD1 (5 bases). Germline loops: CDR1 LGHNA, CDR2 YSLEER. V was pared by 1 base and J by 7 bases, with 14 bases between. The CDR3 loop spans 15 amino acids. In nucleotides, the CDR3 is TGCGCCAGCAGCCAAGTATATTCCGGGGGGCAGCCCCAGCATTTT. Its translation is CASSQVYSGGQPQHF.

V usage is TRBV19 and J usage is TRBJ2-3, with D possibly TRBD2 on 7 matching bases. In germline, CDR1 is LNHDA, CDR2 SQIVND (reference sequence). This CDR3 has 14 amino acids. Trimming cost V 2 bases and J 4 bases, with 10 bases left between them. The CDR3 protein is CASSIRGAADTQYF. The DNA of the CDR3 is TGTGCCAGTAGTATACGGGGGGCTGCAGATACGCAGTATTTT. Full variable domain (rest looked up from reference TRBV19 and TRBJ2-3): DGGITQSPKYLFRKEGQNVTLSCEQNLNHDAMYWYRQDPGQGLRLIYYSQIVNDFQKGDIAEGYSVSREKKESFPLTVTSAQKNPTAFYLCASSIRGAADTQYFGPGTRLTVL.

The chain recombines TRBV10-3 with TRBJ2-7; 9 bases agree with TRBD1. The CDR3 contains 14 residues. Unmatched junction bases numbered 6, after V lost 6 bases and J lost 3 bases. From germline, CDR1 is ENHRY and CDR2 SYGVKD. This chain's CDR3 is CAIRSETGGYEQYF. The CDR3 DNA reads TGTGCCATCAGATCCGAGACAGGGGGCTACGAGCAGTACTTC.

V usage is TRBV19 and J usage is TRBJ1-4, with D possibly being TRBD1 (6 bases). The germline V and J ends were trimmed by 3 bases and 3 bases, with 8 bases remaining between them. The CDR3 runs to 14 residues. From germline, CDR1 is LNHDA and CDR2 SQIVND (reference sequence). The chain's CDR3 is CASSIYRANEKLFF. Written as DNA, the CDR3 is TGTGCCAGTAGTATCTACAGGGCTAATGAAAAACTGTTTTTT.

The rearrangement links TRBV5-6 to TRBJ1-4; possibly TRBD1 for D (5 bases). The V gene's germline CDR1 is SGHDT and CDR2 YYEEEE. The CDR3 totals 13 residues. Deletions cut 8 bases from V and 4 bases from J, with 12 bases between. This CDR3 reads CASNDRFNEKLFF. The CDR3 DNA sequence: TGTGCCAGTAACGACAGATTTAATGAAAAACTGTTTTTT. The variable domain in full, completed from reference TRBV5-6 and TRBJ1-4, reads DAGVTQSPTHLIKTRGQQVTLRCSPKSGHDTVSWYQQALGQGPQFIFQYYEEEERQRGNFPDRFSGHQFPNYSSELNVNALLLGDSALYLCASNDRFNEKLFFGSGTQLSVL.

The chain couples TRBV25-1 to TRBJ2-1; D is possibly TRBD2 (6 bases). Per germline, CDR1 MGHDK and CDR2 SYGVNS. V dropped 3 bases and J dropped 9 bases, with 15 bases sitting between them. The CDR3 sequence is 14 residues long. In DNA, the CDR3 is TGTGCCAGCAGTGAGGGGACTGCTATAGGTGAGCAGTTCTTC. It is translated as CASSEGTAIGEQFF. The full variable domain, with the rest looked up from reference TRBV25-1 and TRBJ2-1, is EADIYQTPRYLVIGTGKKITLECSQTMGHDKMYWYQQDPGMELHLIHYSYGVNSTEKGDLSSESTVSRIRTEHFPLTLESARPSHTSQYLCASSEGTAIGEQFFGPGTRLTVL.

The chain uses TRBV19 and TRBJ2-5; 8 nucleotides line up with TRBD2. This CDR3 spans 14 amino acids. V lost 6 bases and J lost 6; bases outside the gene matches: 9. In germline, CDR1 is LNHDA, CDR2 SQIVND (reference sequence). This chain's CDR3 is CASRPGGGIQTQYF. CDR3 nucleotides: TGTGCCAGTAGACCCGGGGGGGGGATTCAGACCCAGTACTTC.

There are a few counts of this clone. This sequence joins TRBV5-1 and TRBJ2-3; D perhaps matches TRBD2 (6 bases). Trimming pared 1 base from V and 4 bases from J, leaving 13 bases between. This CDR3 has 15 residues. The germline V gene encodes CDR1 SGHRS and CDR2 YFSETQ. CDR3 in amino acids: CASSLLGGSADTQYF. CDR3 nucleotides: TGCGCCAGCAGCTTGTTGGGGGGATCCGCAGATACGCAGTATTTT.

The chain carries TRBV4-3 and TRBJ2-1; 16 nucleotides agree with TRBD2. The CDR3 consists of 16 residues. V dropped 2 bases and J dropped 7; count of bases not matched to a gene: 2. Germline-derived CDR1 and CDR2 are LGHNA and YSLEER. The CDR3 DNA follows: TGCGCCAGCAGCCAATCGGGACTAGCGGGAGGGAATGAGCAGTTCTTC. Translation: CASSQSGLAGGNEQFF.

This chain uses TRBV4-2 with TRBJ2-2; 7 nucleotides agree with TRBD1. J gave up 5 bases and V 2 bases, and 8 bases lay outside the gene matches. Looked up from germline, CDR1 is LGHNA and CDR2 is YNFKEQ. This CDR3 contains 16 residues. CDR3 loop: CASSQSGTVRTGELFF. The CDR3 nucleotides read TGTGCCAGCAGCCAATCCGGGACAGTGAGAACCGGGGAGCTGTTTTTT.

Only one count was recorded for this clone. The chain recombines TRBV11-2 with TRBJ2-1; D may be TRBD2 (6 bases). Germline lookup yields CDR1 SGHAT and CDR2 FQNNGV. V lost 10 bases and J 1 base, leaving 14 bases between the germline ends. This CDR3 has 14 amino acids. The CDR3 reads CATALGGSYNEQFF. CDR3 bases: TGTGCCACCGCTTTGGGGGGATCCTACAATGAGCAGTTCTTC.

Turning to this clone: The junction departs from the called germline gene at one end, perhaps through a read error. The chain joins TRBV7-7 to TRBJ2-6; 8 bases match TRBD2. The germline V gene has CDR1 SSHAT and CDR2 FNYEAQ (reference sequence). There are 17 residues in the CDR3. CDR3 region: CASSLELADSGANVLTF. The CDR3, as DNA: TGTGCTAGCAGCTTGGAACTAGCGGACTCTGGGGCCAACGTCCTGACTTTC.

This chain joins TRBV19 and TRBJ1-4; 9 bases map to TRBD1. The germline V gene encodes CDR1 LNHDA and CDR2 SQIVND (reference sequence). V trimming: 6 bases; J trimming: 4 bases; junction bases outside the gene matches: 3. This CDR3 has 14 residues. CDR3 nucleotides: TGTGCCAGTAGAACAGGGGGCGGTAATGAAAAACTGTTTTTT. This translates into CASRTGGGNEKLFF.

The gene calls are TRBV6-5 and TRBJ2-2; D is unclear. V was trimmed by 10 bases and J by 3 bases, leaving 9 bases between them. There are 12 residues in the CDR3. The germline CDR1 and CDR2 sequences are MNHEY and SVGAGI. The CDR3 DNA reads as TGTGCCACTAAGAAATACACCGGGGAGCTGTTTTTT. It specifies CATKKYTGELFF.